This TCR beta chain was profiled in a study of T cells in localized non-small cell lung cancer. Profiling relied on immunoSEQ multiplex PCR, and the TCRdb table lists in-frame clones only, not all of them. The data contain around 130,000 clones, roughly nine tenths of them singletons. General observations from the study: The study detected a median around 57 of the top 100 tumor clones in adjacent lung.

As concerns this clone: What it binds is unknown.

The sequenced sample was peripheral blood, obtained before any cancer treatment. This TCR was recovered from a female donor of 60 years or more with stage I lung adenocarcinoma.

DNA for the CDR3: TGTGCCAGCAGCGTAGCTACCGGACGGGCGGCTATTGATGGCTACACCTTC. Encoded protein: CASSVATGRAAIDGYTF. The chain uses TRBV9 and TRBJ1-2, with D unclear. V was shortened by 0 bases and J by 6 bases, with 21 bases between the two germline ends. Germline values: CDR1 SGDLS, CDR2 YYNGEE. This CDR3 region has 17 residues. Using reference TRBV9 and TRBJ1-2 for the parts outside the CDR3, the full variable domain is DSGVTQTPKHLITATGQRVTLRCSPRSGDLSVYWYQQSLDQGLQFLIQYYNGEERAKGNILERFSAQQFPDLHSELNLSSLELGDSALYFCASSVATGRAAIDGYTFGSGTRLTVV.